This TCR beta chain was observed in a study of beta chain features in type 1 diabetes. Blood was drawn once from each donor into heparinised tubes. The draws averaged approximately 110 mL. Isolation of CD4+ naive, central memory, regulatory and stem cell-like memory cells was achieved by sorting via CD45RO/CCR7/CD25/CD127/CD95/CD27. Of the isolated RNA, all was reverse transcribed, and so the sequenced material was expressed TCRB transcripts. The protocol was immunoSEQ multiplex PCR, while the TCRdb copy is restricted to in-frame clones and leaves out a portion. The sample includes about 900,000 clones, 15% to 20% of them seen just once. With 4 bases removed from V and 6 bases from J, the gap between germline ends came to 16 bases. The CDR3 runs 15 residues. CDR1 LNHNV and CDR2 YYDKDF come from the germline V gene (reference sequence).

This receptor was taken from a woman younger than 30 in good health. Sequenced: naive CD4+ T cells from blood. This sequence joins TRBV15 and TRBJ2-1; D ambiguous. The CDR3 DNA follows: TGTGCCACCAGCATCGACTCCGTTCGGGTCAATGAGCAGTTCTTC. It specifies CATSIDSVRVNEQFF.